Below, one T cell receptor (beta chain) is given with its context. Its cognate antigen is unknown. The record originates from a study of T cell responses to AZD1222 COVID-19 vaccine. The study's findings and limits: Clonal diversity may have been underestimated, and the donors were mostly white British, with more females than males. Seropositive at baseline were only a handful of AZD1222 recipients.

There are 19 residues in the CDR3. Germline lookup yields CDR1 LGHNA and CDR2 YNFKEQ. V was clipped by 0 bases and J by 8 bases; unmatched bases: 12. Profiling relied on immunoSEQ multiplex PCR, and the TCRdb table lists in-frame clones only, not all of them. The sample lists about 79,000 clones; around 82% were seen once. The sequenced sample was peripheral blood, obtained on day 0 of AZD1222 vaccination. The receptor comes from an adult in good health. The chain carries TRBV4-2 and TRBJ2-1, with TRBD2 identical over 14 bases. CDR3 amino acids: CASSQDLTFEGLAGDEQFF. The CDR3 nucleotides are TGTGCCAGCAGCCAAGACCTAACTTTTGAGGGACTAGCGGGAGATGAGCAGTTCTTC.